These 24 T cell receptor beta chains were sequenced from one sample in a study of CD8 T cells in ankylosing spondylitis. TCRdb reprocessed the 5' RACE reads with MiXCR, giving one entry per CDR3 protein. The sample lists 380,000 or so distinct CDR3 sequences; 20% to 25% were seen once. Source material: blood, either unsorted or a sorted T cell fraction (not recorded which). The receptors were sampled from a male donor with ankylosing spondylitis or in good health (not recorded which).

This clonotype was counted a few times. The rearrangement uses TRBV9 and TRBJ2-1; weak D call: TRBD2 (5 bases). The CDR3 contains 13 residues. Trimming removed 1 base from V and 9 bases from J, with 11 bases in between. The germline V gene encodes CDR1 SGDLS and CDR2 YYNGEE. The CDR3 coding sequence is TGTGCCAGCAGCGTATACAACGGAGGTGAGCAGTTCTTC. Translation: CASSVYNGGEQFF.

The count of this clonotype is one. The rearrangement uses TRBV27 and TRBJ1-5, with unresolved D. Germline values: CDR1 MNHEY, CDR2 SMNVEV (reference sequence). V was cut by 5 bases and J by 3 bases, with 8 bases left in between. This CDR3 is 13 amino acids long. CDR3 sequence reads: CASSVSTNQPQHF. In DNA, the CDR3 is TGTGCCAGCAGTGTCAGTACCAATCAGCCCCAGCATTTT.

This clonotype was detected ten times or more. The CDR3 DNA is TGTGCCAGTAGTATAGATTCTTTCCAGCGGGGGAACAATGAGCAGTTCTTC. As protein: CASSIDSFQRGNNEQFF. The genes are TRBV19 and TRBJ2-1; TRBD2 aligns across 8 bases. This CDR3 has 17 amino acids. Germline CDR1 is LNHDA and CDR2 is SQIVND (reference sequence). The ends lost 0 bases at V and 5 bases at J; junction bases unmatched: 9.

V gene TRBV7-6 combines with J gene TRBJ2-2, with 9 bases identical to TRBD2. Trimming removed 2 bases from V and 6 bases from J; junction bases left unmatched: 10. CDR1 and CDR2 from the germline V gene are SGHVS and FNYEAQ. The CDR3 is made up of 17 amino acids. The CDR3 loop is CASSLRFVSGGAGELFF. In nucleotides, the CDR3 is TGTGCCAGCAGCTTACGTTTTGTTAGCGGGGGAGCCGGGGAGCTGTTTTTT.

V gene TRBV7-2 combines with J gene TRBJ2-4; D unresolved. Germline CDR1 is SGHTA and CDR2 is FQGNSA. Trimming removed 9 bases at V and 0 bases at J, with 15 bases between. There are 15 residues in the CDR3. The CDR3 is CASCLGPLAKNIQYF. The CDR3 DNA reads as TGTGCCAGTTGCTTAGGGCCCTTAGCCAAAAACATTCAGTACTTC. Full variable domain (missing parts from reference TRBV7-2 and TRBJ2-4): GAGVSQSPSNKVTEKGKDVELRCDPISGHTALYWYRQSLGQGLEFLIYFQGNSAPDKSGLPSDRFSAERTGGSVSTLTIQRTQQEDSAVYLCASCLGPLAKNIQYFGAGTRLSVL.

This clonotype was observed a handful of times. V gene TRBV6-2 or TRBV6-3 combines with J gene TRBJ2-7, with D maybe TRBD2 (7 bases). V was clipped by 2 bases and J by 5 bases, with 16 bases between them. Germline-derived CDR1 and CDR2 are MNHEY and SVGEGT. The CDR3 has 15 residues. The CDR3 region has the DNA TGTGCCAGCAGTTACGGGCGGGGGCGGTTTAACGAGCAGTACTTC. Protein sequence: CASSYGRGRFNEQYF.

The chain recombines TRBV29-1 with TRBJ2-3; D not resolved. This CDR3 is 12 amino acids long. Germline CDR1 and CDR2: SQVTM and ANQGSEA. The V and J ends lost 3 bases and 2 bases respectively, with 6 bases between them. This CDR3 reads CSVEPYTDTQYF. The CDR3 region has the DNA TGCAGCGTTGAGCCCTACACAGATACGCAGTATTTT.

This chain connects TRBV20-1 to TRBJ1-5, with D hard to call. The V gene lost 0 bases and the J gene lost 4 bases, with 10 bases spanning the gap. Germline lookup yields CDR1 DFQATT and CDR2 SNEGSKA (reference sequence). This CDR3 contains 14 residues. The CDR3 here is CSARDWQSNQPQHF. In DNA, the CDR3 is TGCAGTGCTAGAGATTGGCAGTCAAATCAGCCCCAGCATTTT.

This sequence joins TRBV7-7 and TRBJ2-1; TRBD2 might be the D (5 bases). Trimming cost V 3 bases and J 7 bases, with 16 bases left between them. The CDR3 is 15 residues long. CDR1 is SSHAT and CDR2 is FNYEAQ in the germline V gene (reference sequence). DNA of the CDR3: TGTGCCAGCAGCTTGTCGGGGTCCGTATCGAATGAGCAGTTCTTC. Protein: CASSLSGSVSNEQFF.

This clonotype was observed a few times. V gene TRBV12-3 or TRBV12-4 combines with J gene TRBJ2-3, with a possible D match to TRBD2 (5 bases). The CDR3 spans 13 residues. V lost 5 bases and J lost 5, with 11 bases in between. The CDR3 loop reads CASSSPGEDTQYF. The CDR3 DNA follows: TGTGCCAGCAGTAGCCCCGGGGAAGATACGCAGTATTTT.

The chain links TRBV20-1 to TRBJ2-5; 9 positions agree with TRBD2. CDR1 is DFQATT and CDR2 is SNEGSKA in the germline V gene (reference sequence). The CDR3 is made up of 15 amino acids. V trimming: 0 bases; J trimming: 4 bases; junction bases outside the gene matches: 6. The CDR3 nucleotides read TGCAGTGCTAGAGAGGGCGGGGGGGCCGTAGAGACCCAGTACTTC. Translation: CSAREGGGAVETQYF.

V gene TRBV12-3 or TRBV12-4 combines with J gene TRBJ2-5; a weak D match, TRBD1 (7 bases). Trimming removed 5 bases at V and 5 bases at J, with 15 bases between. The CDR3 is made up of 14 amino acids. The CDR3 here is CASSPPTGRETQYF. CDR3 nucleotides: TGTGCCAGCAGTCCCCCGACAGGGAGGGAGACCCAGTACTTC.

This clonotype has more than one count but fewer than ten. The CDR3 region is CASSPRRVNTEAFF. The CDR3 DNA reads as TGTGCCAGCAGCCCCCGGAGGGTAAACACTGAAGCTTTCTTT. The chain is built from TRBV7-9 and TRBJ1-1; D gene uncertain. CDR1 and CDR2 from the germline V gene are SEHNR and FQNEAQ (reference sequence). This CDR3 contains 14 residues. V was clipped by 5 bases and J by 2 bases, with 12 bases between them.

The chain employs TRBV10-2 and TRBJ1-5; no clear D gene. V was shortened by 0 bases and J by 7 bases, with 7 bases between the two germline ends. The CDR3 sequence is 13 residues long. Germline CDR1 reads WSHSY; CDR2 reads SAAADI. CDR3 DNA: TGCGCCAGCAGTGAGTCGTCTGGACAGCCCCAGCATTTT. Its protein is CASSESSGQPQHF.

This chain's CDR3 is CASSPSGGALGAKNIQYF. CDR3 DNA sequence: TGTGCCAGCAGTCCTAGCGGGGGGGCTTTAGGGGCCAAAAACATTCAGTACTTC. The rearrangement joins TRBV6-1 to TRBJ2-4, with 12 bases fitting TRBD2. CDR3 length: 18 residues. Germline V lookup: CDR1 MNHNS, CDR2 SASEGT. Germline trimming cut 5 bases from V and 1 base from J; bases unmatched to any gene: 9.

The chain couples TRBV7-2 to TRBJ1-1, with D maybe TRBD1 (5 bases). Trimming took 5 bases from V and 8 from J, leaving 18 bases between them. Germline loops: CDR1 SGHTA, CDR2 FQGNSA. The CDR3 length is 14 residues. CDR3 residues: CASSPDIEWTEAFF. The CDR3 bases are TGTGCCAGCAGCCCCGACATAGAGTGGACAGAAGCTTTCTTT.

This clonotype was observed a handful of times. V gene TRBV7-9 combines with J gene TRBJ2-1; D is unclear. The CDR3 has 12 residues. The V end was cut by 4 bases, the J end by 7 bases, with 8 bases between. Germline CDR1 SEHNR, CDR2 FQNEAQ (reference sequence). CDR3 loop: CASSSYGNEQFF. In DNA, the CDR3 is TGTGCCAGCAGCTCCTACGGGAATGAGCAGTTCTTC.

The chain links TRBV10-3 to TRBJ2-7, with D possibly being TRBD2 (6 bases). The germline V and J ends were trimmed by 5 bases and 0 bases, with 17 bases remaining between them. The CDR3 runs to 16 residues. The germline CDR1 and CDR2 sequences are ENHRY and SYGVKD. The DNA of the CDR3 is TGTGCCATCAGTTACCGGGACTCAAGGAGCTCCTACGAGCAGTACTTC. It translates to CAISYRDSRSSYEQYF.

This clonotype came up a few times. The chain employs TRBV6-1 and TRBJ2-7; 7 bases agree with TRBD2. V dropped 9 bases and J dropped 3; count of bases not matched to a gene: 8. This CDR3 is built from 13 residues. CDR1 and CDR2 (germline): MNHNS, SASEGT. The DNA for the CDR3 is TGTGCCAGTTCGGTAGGGACTAACTACGAGCAGTACTTC. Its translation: CASSVGTNYEQYF.

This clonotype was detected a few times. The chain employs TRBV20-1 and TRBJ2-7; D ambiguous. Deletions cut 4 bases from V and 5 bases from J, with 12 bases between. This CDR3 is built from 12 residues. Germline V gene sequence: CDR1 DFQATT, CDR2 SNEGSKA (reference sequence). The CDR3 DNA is TGCAGTGCTACGTCCGACGTGGACGAGCAGTACTTC. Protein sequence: CSATSDVDEQYF.

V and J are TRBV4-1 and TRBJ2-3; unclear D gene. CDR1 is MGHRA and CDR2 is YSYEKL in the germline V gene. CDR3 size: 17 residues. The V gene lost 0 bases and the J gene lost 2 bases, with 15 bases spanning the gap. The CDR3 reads CASSQEAPGSITDTQYF. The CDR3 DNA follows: TGCGCCAGCAGCCAAGAAGCCCCCGGGTCCATCACAGATACGCAGTATTTT.

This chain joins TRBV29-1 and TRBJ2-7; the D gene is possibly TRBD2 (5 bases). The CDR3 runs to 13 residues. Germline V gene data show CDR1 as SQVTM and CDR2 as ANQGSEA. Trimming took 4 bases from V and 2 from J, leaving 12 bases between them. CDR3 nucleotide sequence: TGCAGCGTTGTTTTTGAGGGAACCTACGAGCAGTACTTC. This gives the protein CSVVFEGTYEQYF.

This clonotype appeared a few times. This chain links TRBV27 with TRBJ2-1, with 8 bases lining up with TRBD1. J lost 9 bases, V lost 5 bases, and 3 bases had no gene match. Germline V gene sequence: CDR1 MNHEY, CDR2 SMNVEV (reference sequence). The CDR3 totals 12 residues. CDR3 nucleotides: TGTGCCAGCAGTGACAGGGGAGCTGAGCAGTTCTTC. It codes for CASSDRGAEQFF.

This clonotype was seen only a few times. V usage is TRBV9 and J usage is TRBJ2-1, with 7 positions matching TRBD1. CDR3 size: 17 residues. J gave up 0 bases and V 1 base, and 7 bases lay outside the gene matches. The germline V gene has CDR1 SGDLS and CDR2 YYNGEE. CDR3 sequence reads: CASSVSHRGFSYNEQFF. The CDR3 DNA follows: TGTGCCAGCAGCGTATCCCACAGGGGCTTCTCCTACAATGAGCAGTTCTTC.